This T cell receptor beta chain emerged from a study of tumor-infiltrating lymphocytes in primary liver carcinoma listed by TCRdb under 2017. For the study in its entirety: Hepatocellular carcinoma (four) or combined HCC and intrahepatic cholangiocarcinoma (one) was present in the five patients, who were three men and two women aged 30 to 69 years. The tumors of the five patients were staged as T1-T3 N0M0, with maximum diameters ranging from about 4 to 10 cm. TCRbeta repertoire sequencing, expression microarrays and whole-exome sequencing were combined in the study across five regions of each liver tumor, with adjacent normal tissue and blood also included. Each sample produced roughly 3.65 to 7.5 million productive TCRbeta reads, and read depth showed no significant difference between tissue types. A total of roughly 35 specimens from 5 patients went through TCRbeta repertoire sequencing, namely 25 tumor regions, 5 adjacent noncancerous liver tissues and 5 peripheral blood samples. The approximately 24 tumor region samples were profiled with Agilent mRNA microarrays so that TCRbeta repertoire diversity could be related to the local molecular phenotype. Reproducibility between technical replicate repertoires was high, with correlation coefficients above 0.98 and mean shared-clone rates approximately 0.91.

Without any cell sorting, total RNA and DNA were co-extracted from about 21-30 mg of bulk tissue using the AllPrep DNA/RNA mini kit. Four to six patients with histopathologically diagnosed primary liver carcinoma underwent surgical resection in China between late 2015 and 2016. Patients had chronic HBV infection and were treatment-naive at sampling. Five spatially separated regions were sampled per tumor: superior, inferior, left-lateral and right-lateral poles, plus the tumor centre. According to histology, viable tumor cells made up more than 80% of every tumor sample. Fresh tumor and adjacent tissue pieces were bisected; one half was stored in RNAlater at -80°C, the other sent for histology. The CDR3 extends over 15 residues, inclusive of both ends. Just the 45-base CDR3 DNA is kept, in frame starting at base 1. The germline V gene encodes CDR1 LGHNA and CDR2 YSLEER. A constant-region primer and ProtoScript II reverse transcriptase were used to reverse-transcribe TCRbeta-specific cDNA from about 500 ng total RNA. TCRbeta libraries were built with three nested multiplex PCR rounds, a slightly modified ARM-PCR procedure. The first two PCR rounds used multiplex TRBV1-TRBV30 forward primers with a Cbeta reverse primer, each for 10 cycles. Sample barcodes and Illumina adapters were added in a final 25-cycle PCR using Deep VentR polymerase. Before sequencing, amplicons of 200-500 bp were gel-purified using a QIAquick gel extraction kit. An Illumina HiSeq 2500 was used to sequence the TCRbeta amplicons with 250-bp paired-end reads. Turning to the authors' computational methods: Reads were quality-trimmed with Trimmomatic v0.33, and paired reads were merged with FLASH v1.2.11 to recover full CDR3 sequences. V, D and J germline segments were assigned to the rearranged TCRbeta sequences by MiGEC v1.2.1b. Clonotype statistics and Shannon-Wiener diversity indices were calculated with VDJtools v1.0.0. Except for diversity analysis, only each sample's 250 most abundant clonotypes were used in subsequent analyses to reduce sampling bias. TCRdb redid the processing of the public reads, applying fastp at Q25 and MiXCR, and retained in-frame beta chains. Each CDR3 protein appears once, grouped with its most common genes and DNA. The V and J calls were not made by the authors but by TCRdb's processing. The sample has approximately 190,000 distinct CDR3 sequences on record, 85% of them singletons. Of the sample, about a sixth falls within the top ten clones.

What the authors observed across the whole study: The study included only five patients, and the authors note findings should be validated in a larger study. Consistent with antigen-driven expansion, pairs of tumor regions showed higher repertoire overlap (mean roughly 36%) than either tumor-adjacent pairs (roughly 17%) or tumor-blood pairs (about 15%). The top 250 clones accounted for a significantly greater share of the repertoire in tumors than in blood (p = 0.039). Because sequencing covered only the TCR beta chain and unpaired alpha chains were not captured, true repertoire diversity is likely underestimated. Since the samples were bulk and unsorted, there was no way to compare CD4+ and CD8+ T cell repertoires. Only about 8-25% of top clones were present in all five regions of a tumor, suggesting spatial heterogeneity of tumor-infiltrating T cells.

In its sample, this clonotype was seen once. The clone's antigen remains unknown. Likely a read error: the CDR3 ends without its conserved phenylalanine or tryptophan. The chain uses TRBV4-3 and TRBJ2-7; the best D guess is TRBD2, with 7 bases matching. Material for sequencing was tumor tissue from primary liver carcinoma. The source of this sequence is a man aged 40-50 years with primary liver carcinoma and hepatitis B virus infection. In nucleotides, the sequence is TGTGCCAGCGGCCAAGATAGGGGGGCGGGAGACGAGCAGTACCTC. Its translation is CASGQDRGAGDEQYL.